These T cell receptor beta chains were read from a single sample in a study of long-term antiretroviral therapy in people with HIV. Produced via immunoSEQ multiplex PCR; TCRdb's table is partial and in-frame only. There are about 23,000 clones in the sample; roughly 83% occur only once, and approximately 16% lies in the top ten. The material sequenced was unsorted PBMCs, taken 4.1 to 4.5 years after starting antiretroviral therapy. The receptors derive from a young man with HIV. Each CDR3 is given with its conserved first and last residue. The D gene is left open where the match is weak. Size values are once, few and many counts, or a class for expanded clones, and some rows have none.

D: TRBD1; J: TRBJ1-1; size: -; V: TRBV29-1; DNA: TGCAGCGTTACGAGGACAGGCCGGGCTAAGGAAGCTTTCTTT; CDR3: CSVTRTGRAKEAFF
D: -; J: TRBJ2-3; size: once; V: TRBV19; DNA: TGTGCCAGTAAACTTAGCGGTGGTGATACGCAGTATTTT; CDR3: CASKLSGGDTQYF
D: -; J: TRBJ2-7; size: -; V: TRBV5-1; DNA: TGCGCCAGCAGCGCCGAAGGGGGCTACGAGCAGTACTTC; CDR3: CASSAEGGYEQYF
D: -; J: TRBJ2-7; size: -; V: TRBV5-1; DNA: TGCGCCAGCCGCAATTCGCCGAGCTCCGAGCAGTACTTC; CDR3: CASRNSPSSEQYF
D: TRBD1; J: TRBJ1-2; size: few; V: TRBV4-1; DNA: TGCGCCAGCAGCCGACAGGGGGGCGTCTATGGCTACACCTTC; CDR3: CASSRQGGVYGYTF
D: -; J: TRBJ2-6; size: -; V: TRBV9; DNA: TGTGCCAGCAGCGTGGGGACGGACGCCTTCGGGGCCAACGTCCTGACTTTC; CDR3: CASSVGTDAFGANVLTF
D: -; J: TRBJ1-1; size: -; V: TRBV19; DNA: TGTGCCAGTGCCAATAGCGACACTGAAGCTTTCTTT; CDR3: CASANSDTEAFF
D: TRBD1; J: TRBJ2-2; size: few; V: TRBV7-9; DNA: TGTGCCAGCAGTCACCTCCGGGACAGGGGTGCCGGGGAGCTGTTTTTT; CDR3: CASSHLRDRGAGELFF
D: TRBD1; J: TRBJ2-7; size: -; V: TRBV7-9; DNA: TGTGCCAGCAGCTTAGGGGACAGGGGCTACGAGCAGTACTTC; CDR3: CASSLGDRGYEQYF
D: -; J: TRBJ2-7; size: once; V: TRBV28; DNA: TGTGCCAGCAGGCTGGGAGACCGTTACTACGAGCAGTACTTC; CDR3: CASRLGDRYYEQYF
D: TRBD2; J: TRBJ2-7; size: -; V: TRBV7-3; DNA: TGTGCCAGCGCACCGGGAGGGTCGGGTAGGGAGCAGTACTTC; CDR3: CASAPGGSGREQYF
D: TRBD1; J: TRBJ2-3; size: once; V: TRBV11-2; DNA: TGTGCCAGCAGCTTATACCCGCCGGGACAGGGCACAGATACGCAGTATTTT; CDR3: CASSLYPPGQGTDTQYF
D: -; J: TRBJ2-1; size: -; V: TRBV19; DNA: TGTGCCAGTAGTATGGAGGCCCGTGGGTCCTACAATGAGCAGTTCTTC; CDR3: CASSMEARGSYNEQFF
D: -; J: TRBJ2-2; size: -; V: TRBV5-5; DNA: TGTGCCAGCAGCTTGGCAGGGGATAGGGAGCTGTTTTTT; CDR3: CASSLAGDRELFF
D: TRBD2; J: TRBJ2-3; size: -; V: TRBV19; DNA: TGTGCCAGTAGTATACGGGGGGATAACACAGATACGCAGTATTTT; CDR3: CASSIRGDNTDTQYF
D: -; J: TRBJ2-7; size: -; V: TRBV28; DNA: TGTGCCAGCAGTCACCGGAAAGCCTACGAGCAGTACTTC; CDR3: CASSHRKAYEQYF